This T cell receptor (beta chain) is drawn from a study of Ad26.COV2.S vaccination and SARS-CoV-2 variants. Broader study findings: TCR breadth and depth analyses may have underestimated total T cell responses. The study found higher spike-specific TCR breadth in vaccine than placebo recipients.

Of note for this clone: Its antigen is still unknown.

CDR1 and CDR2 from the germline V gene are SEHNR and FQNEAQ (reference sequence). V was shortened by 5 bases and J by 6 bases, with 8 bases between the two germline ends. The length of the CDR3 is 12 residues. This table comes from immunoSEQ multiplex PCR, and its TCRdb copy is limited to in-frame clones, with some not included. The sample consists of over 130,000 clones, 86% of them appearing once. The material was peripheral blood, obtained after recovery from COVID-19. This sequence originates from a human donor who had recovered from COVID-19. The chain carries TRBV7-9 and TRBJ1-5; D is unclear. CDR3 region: CASSAPRQPQHF. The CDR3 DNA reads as TGTGCCAGCAGCGCCCCACGTCAGCCCCAGCATTTT.